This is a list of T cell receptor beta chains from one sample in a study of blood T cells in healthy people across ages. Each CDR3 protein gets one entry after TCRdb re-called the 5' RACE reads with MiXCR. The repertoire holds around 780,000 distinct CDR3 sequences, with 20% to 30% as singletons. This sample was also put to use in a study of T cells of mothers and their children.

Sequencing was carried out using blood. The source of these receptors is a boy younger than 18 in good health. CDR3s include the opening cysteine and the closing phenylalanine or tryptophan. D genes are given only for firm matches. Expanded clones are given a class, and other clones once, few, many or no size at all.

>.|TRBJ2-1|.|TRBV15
CATSREGRGYNEQFF
TGTGCCACCAGCAGAGAAGGGAGGGGGTACAATGAGCAGTTCTTC
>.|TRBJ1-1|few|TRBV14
CASSRKRETEAFF
TGTGCCAGCAGCCGTAAGCGGGAAACAGAAGCTTTCTTT
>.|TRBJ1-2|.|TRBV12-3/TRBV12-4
CASTTGGGNYGYTF
TGTGCCAGCACCACTGGGGGGGGTAACTATGGCTACACCTTC
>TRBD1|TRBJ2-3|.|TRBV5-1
CASSLAGTGGDTQYF
TGCGCCAGCAGCTTGGCAGGGACAGGGGGAGATACGCAGTATTTT
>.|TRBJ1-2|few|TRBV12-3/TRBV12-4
CASSFRQQVAYGYTF
TGTGCCAGCAGTTTCAGGCAGCAAGTAGCCTATGGCTACACCTTC
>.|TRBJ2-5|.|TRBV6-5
CASSYSMAGGSRETQYF
TGTGCCAGCAGTTACTCGATGGCTGGCGGGTCTCGGGAGACCCAGTACTTC
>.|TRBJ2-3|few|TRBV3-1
CASSQQVDTQYF
TGTGCCAGCAGCCAACAGGTGGATACGCAGTATTTT
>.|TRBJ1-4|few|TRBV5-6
CASSLLENRNEKLFF
TGTGCCAGCAGCTTGCTGGAAAACCGGAATGAAAAACTGTTTTTT
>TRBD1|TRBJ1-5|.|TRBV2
CASSEAGTGSNQPQHF
TGTGCCAGCAGTGAAGCTGGGACAGGGTCTAATCAGCCCCAGCATTTT
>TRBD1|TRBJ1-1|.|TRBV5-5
CASRVGFAQGTKTEAFF
TGTGCCAGCAGAGTTGGGTTCGCACAGGGGACGAAGACTGAAGCTTTCTTT
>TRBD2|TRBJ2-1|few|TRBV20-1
CSALSGGVWSYNEQFF
TGCAGTGCCTTGAGCGGGGGGGTTTGGTCCTACAATGAGCAGTTCTTC
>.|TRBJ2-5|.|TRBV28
CASSDLTGTPWETQYF
TGTGCCAGCAGCGATTTAACAGGGACCCCCTGGGAGACCCAGTACTTC
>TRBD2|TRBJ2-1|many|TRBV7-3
CASSTSGTYNEQFF
TGTGCCAGTTCGACTAGCGGCACCTACAATGAGCAGTTCTTC
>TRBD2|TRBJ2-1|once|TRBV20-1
CSARDERGDYNEQFF
TGCAGTGCTAGAGACGAGCGGGGGGACTACAATGAGCAGTTCTTC
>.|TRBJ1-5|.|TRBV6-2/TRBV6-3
CASSHPSGAGNQPQHF
TGTGCCAGCAGCCACCCCTCAGGGGCTGGCAATCAGCCCCAGCATTTT
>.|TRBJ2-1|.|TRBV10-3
CASSPGLNEQFF
TGTGCCTCTAGTCCAGGGTTAAATGAGCAGTTCTTC
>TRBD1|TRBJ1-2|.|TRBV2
CANIRTGGGYDYTF
TGTGCCAACATCCGGACAGGGGGCGGTTATGACTACACCTTC
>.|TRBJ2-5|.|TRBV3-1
CASSQDPRAATQYF
TGTGCCAGCAGCCAAGATCCAAGGGCGGCGACCCAGTACTTC
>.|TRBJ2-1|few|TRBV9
CASSAGSYNEQFF
TGTGCCAGCAGCGCCGGGTCCTACAATGAGCAGTTCTTC
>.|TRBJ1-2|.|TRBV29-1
CSVVPTYGYTF
TGCAGCGTTGTACCAACCTATGGCTACACCTTC
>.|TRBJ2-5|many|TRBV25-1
CASRKETQYF
TGCGCCAGCAGAAAAGAGACCCAGTACTTC
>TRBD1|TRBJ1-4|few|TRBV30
CAWSPPPTGDREKLFF
TGTGCCTGGAGCCCCCCTCCGACAGGGGACAGGGAAAAACTGTTTTTT
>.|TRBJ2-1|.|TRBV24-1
CATGEPQGNEQFF
TGTGCCACCGGGGAACCTCAGGGCAATGAGCAGTTCTTC
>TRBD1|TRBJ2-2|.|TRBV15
CATSRGQGAGELFF
TGTGCCACCAGCAGAGGACAGGGGGCCGGGGAGCTGTTTTTT
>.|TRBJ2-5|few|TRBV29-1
CSDHRDGRQETQYF
TGCAGCGATCATCGGGACGGCCGCCAAGAGACCCAGTACTTC
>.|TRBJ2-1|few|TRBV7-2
CASSFRQPSSYNEQFF
TGTGCCAGCAGCTTCAGGCAGCCGAGCTCCTACAATGAGCAGTTCTTC
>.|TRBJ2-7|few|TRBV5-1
CASSQLQGYEQYF
TGCGCCAGCAGCCAGCTACAGGGCTACGAGCAGTACTTC
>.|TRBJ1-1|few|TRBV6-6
CASSYSGQTLFEAFF
TGTGCCAGCAGTTACTCCGGACAGACCCTGTTTGAAGCTTTCTTT
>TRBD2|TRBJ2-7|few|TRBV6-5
CASSYQRGATSSYEQYF
TGTGCCAGCAGTTACCAGCGGGGGGCCACTAGCTCCTACGAGCAGTACTTC
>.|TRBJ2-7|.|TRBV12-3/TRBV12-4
CASSDEHVSYEQYF
TGTGCCAGCAGTGATGAACACGTTTCCTACGAGCAGTACTTC
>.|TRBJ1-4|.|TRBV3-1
CASSQVFRQAKLFF
TGTGCCAGCAGCCAAGTTTTCCGACAGGCAAAACTGTTTTTT
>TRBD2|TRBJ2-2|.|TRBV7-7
CASSPLAGATGELFF
TGTGCTAGCAGCCCTTTAGCGGGGGCTACCGGGGAGCTGTTTTTT
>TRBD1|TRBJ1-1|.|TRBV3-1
CASSQGQGAITEAFF
TGTGCCAGCAGCCAAGGACAGGGGGCTATCACTGAAGCTTTCTTT
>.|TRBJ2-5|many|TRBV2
CASGGWETQYF
TGTGCCAGCGGGGGATGGGAGACCCAGTACTTC
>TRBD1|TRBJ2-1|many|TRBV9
CASSVGDRDLNEQFF
TGTGCCAGCAGCGTAGGGGACAGGGACTTGAATGAGCAGTTCTTC
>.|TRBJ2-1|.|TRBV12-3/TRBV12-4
CASSLRLSYEQFF
TGTGCCAGCAGTTTACGGCTGAGCTATGAGCAGTTCTTC
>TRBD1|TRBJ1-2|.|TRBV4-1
CASSQDQGAGYGYTF
TGCGCCAGCAGCCAAGATCAGGGGGCGGGCTATGGCTACACCTTC
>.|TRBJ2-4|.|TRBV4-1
CASSSGEGLLAKNIQYF
TGCGCCAGCAGCTCAGGGGAAGGGCTTTTAGCCAAAAACATTCAGTACTTC
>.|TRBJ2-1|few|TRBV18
CASSRGQVGNEQFF
TGTGCCAGCTCACGTGGCCAGGTAGGGAATGAGCAGTTCTTC
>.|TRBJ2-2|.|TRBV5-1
CASSLTSISTGELVF
TGCGCCAGCAGCTTGACATCGATAAGCACCGGGGAGCTGGTTTTT
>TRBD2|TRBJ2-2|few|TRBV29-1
CSVDASGTGELFF
TGCAGCGTTGATGCTAGCGGCACCGGGGAGCTGTTTTTT